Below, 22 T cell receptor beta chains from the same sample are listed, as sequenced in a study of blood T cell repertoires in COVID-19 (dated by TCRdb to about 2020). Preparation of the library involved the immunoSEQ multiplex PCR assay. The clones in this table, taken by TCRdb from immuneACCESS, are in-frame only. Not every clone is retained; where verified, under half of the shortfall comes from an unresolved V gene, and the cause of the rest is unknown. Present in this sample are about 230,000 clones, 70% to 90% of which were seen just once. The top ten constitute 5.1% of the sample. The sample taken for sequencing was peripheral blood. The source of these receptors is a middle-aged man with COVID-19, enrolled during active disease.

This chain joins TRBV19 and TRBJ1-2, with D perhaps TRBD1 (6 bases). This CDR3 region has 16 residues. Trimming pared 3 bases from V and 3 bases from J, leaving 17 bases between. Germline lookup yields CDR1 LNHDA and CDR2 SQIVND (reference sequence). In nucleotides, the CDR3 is TGTGCCAGTAGTATTTCCGGACAGCCATCGGACTATGGCTACACCTTC. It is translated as CASSISGQPSDYGYTF.

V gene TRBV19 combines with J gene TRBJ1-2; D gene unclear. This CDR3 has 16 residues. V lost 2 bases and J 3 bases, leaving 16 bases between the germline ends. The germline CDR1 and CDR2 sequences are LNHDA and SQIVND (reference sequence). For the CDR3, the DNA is TGTGCCAGTAGTATATGGTATCGGCGGGCAGACTATGGCTACACCTTC. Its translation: CASSIWYRRADYGYTF.

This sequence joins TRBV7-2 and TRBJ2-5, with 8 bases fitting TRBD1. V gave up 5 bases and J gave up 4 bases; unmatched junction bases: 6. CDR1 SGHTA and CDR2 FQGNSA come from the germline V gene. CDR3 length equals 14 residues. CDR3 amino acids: CASSHGTGGETQYF. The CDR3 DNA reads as TGTGCCAGCAGCCACGGGACAGGCGGAGAGACCCAGTACTTC.

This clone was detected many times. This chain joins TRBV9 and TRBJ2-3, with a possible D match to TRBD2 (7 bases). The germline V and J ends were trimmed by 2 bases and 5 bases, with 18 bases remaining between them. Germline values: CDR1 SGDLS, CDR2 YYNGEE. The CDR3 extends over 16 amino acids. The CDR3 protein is CASSVLEGGRKDTQYF. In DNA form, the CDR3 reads TGTGCCAGCAGCGTTCTAGAGGGGGGGCGAAAAGATACGCAGTATTTT.

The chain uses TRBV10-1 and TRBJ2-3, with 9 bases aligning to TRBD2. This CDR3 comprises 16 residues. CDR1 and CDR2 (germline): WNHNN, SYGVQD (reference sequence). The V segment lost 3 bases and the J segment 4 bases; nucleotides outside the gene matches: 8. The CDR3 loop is CASSDRGAGGPDTQYF. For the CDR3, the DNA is TGCGCCAGCAGTGACCGGGGAGCGGGGGGCCCAGATACGCAGTATTTT.

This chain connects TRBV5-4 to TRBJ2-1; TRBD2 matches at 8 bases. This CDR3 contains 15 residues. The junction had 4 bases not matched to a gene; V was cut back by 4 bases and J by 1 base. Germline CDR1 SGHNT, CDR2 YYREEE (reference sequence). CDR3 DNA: TGTGCCAGCAGCCTCGGGGGGGCGTCCTACAATGAGCAGTTCTTC. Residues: CASSLGGASYNEQFF.

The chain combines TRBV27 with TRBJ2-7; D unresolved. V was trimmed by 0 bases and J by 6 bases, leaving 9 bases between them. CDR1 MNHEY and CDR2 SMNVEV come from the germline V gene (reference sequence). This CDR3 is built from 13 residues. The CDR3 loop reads CASSLSITGEQYF. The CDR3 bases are TGTGCCAGCAGTTTATCGATTACTGGCGAGCAGTACTTC.

The CDR3, as DNA: TGTGCCAGCAGCTGGACAGGGTCGGATACGCAGTATTTT. Translated: CASSWTGSDTQYF. The rearrangement links TRBV5-4 to TRBJ2-3; TRBD1 aligns across 8 bases. CDR1 and CDR2 from the germline V gene are SGHNT and YYREEE (reference sequence). The CDR3 is 13 residues long. V lost 3 bases and J lost 6; bases outside the gene matches: 3.

CDR3 sequence reads: CASSVRDRGFYGYTF. The CDR3 bases are TGTGCCAGTAGTGTCCGGGACAGGGGGTTCTATGGCTACACCTTC. The V call is TRBV19, the J call TRBJ1-2, with 11 bases aligning to TRBD1. CDR1 and CDR2 from the germline V gene are LNHDA and SQIVND (reference sequence). V was pared by 5 bases and J by 4 bases, with 6 bases of the junction left unmatched. CDR3 size: 15 residues.

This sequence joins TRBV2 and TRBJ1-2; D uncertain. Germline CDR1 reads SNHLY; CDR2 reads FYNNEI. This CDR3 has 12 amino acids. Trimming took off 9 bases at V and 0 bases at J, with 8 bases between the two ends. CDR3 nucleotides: TGTGCCAGTTACAGAGCTAACTATGGCTACACCTTC. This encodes CASYRANYGYTF.

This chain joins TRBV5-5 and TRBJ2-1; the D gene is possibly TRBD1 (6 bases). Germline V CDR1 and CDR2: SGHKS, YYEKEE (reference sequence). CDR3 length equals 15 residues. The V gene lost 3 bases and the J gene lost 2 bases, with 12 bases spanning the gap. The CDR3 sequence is CASSYRGLPYNEQFF. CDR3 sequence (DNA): TGTGCCAGCAGCTATAGGGGGTTACCCTACAATGAGCAGTTCTTC.

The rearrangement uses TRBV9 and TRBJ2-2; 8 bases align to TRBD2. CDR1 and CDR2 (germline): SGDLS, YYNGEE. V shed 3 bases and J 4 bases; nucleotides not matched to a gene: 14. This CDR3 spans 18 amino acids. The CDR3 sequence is CASSDPGERGPITGELFF. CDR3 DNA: TGTGCCAGCAGCGATCCAGGAGAGCGGGGGCCAATCACCGGGGAGCTGTTTTTT. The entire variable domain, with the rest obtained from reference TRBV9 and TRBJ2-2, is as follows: DSGVTQTPKHLITATGQRVTLRCSPRSGDLSVYWYQQSLDQGLQFLIQYYNGEERAKGNILERFSAQQFPDLHSELNLSSLELGDSALYFCASSDPGERGPITGELFFGEGSRLTVL.

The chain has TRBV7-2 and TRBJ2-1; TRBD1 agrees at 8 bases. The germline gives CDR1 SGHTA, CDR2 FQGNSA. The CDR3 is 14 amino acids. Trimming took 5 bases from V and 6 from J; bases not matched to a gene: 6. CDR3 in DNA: TGTGCCAGCAGCGCGGGACAGGCTCCCAATGAGCAGTTCTTC. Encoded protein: CASSAGQAPNEQFF. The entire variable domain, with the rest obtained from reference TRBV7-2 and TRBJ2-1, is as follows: GAGVSQSPSNKVTEKGKDVELRCDPISGHTALYWYRQSLGQGLEFLIYFQGNSAPDKSGLPSDRFSAERTGGSVSTLTIQRTQQEDSAVYLCASSAGQAPNEQFFGPGTRLTVL.

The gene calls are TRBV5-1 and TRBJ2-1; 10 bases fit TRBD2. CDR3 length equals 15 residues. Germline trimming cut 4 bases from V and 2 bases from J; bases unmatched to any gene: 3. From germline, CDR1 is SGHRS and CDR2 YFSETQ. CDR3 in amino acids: CASSVTSGPYNEQFF. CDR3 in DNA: TGCGCCAGCAGCGTGACTAGCGGGCCCTACAATGAGCAGTTCTTC.

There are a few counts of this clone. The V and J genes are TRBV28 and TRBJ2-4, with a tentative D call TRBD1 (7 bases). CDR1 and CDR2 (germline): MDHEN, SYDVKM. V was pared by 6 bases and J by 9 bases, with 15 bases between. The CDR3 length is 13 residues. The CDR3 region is CASSFRQGGIQYF. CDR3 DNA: TGTGCCAGCAGCTTTCGACAGGGAGGCATTCAGTACTTC. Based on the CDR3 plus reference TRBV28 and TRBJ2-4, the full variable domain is DVKVTQSSRYLVKRTGEKVFLECVQDMDHENMFWYRQDPGLGLRLIYFSYDVKMKEKGDIPEGYSVSREKKERFSLILESASTNQTSMYLCASSFRQGGIQYFGAGTRLSVL.

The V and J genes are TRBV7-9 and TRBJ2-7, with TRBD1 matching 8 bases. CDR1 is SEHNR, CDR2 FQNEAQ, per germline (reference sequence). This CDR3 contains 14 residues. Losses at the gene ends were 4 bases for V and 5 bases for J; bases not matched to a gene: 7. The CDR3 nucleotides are TGTGCCAGCAGCTCCACAGGGGGGACCAACGAGCAGTACTTC. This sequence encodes CASSSTGGTNEQYF.

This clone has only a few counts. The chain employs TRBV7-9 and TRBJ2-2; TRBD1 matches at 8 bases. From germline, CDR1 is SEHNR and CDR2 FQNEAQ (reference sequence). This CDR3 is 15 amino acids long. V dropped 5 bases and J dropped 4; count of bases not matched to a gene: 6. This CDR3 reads CASSKGQGLTGELFF. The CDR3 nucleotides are TGTGCCAGCAGCAAAGGACAGGGACTCACCGGGGAGCTGTTTTTT.

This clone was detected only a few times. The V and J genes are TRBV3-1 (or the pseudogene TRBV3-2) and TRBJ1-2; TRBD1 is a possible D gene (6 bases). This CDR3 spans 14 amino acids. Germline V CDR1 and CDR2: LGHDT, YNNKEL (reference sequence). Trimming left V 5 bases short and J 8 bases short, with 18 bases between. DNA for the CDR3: TGTGCCAGCAGCGTGAGAAGGGGGAAGGGGGGCTACACCTTC. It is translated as CASSVRRGKGGYTF.

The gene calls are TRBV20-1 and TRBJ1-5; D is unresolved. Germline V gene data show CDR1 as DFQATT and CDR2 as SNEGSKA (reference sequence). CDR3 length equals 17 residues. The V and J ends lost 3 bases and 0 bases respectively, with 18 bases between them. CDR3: CSASVAEVSVSNQPQHF. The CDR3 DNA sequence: TGCAGTGCTAGTGTGGCCGAGGTTTCAGTTAGCAATCAGCCCCAGCATTTT.

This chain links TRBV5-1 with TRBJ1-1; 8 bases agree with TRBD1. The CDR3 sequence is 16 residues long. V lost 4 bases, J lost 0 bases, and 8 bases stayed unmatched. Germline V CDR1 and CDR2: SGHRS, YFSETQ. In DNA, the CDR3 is TGCGCCAGCAGCCCACCGACAGGGGTAATGAACACTGAAGCTTTCTTT. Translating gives CASSPPTGVMNTEAFF. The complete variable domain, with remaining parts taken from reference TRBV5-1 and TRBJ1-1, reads KAGVTQTPRYLIKTRGQQVTLSCSPISGHRSVSWYQQTPGQGLQFLFEYFSETQRNKGNFPGRFSGRQFSNSRSEMNVSTLELGDSALYLCASSPPTGVMNTEAFFGQGTRLTVV.

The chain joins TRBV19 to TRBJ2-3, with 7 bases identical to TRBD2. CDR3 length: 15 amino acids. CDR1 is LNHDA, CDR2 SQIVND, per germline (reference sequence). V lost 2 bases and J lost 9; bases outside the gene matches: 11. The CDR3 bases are TGTGCCAGTAGTATATGGACCCAAGCGGGGCGAACGCAGTATTTT. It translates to CASSIWTQAGRTQYF.

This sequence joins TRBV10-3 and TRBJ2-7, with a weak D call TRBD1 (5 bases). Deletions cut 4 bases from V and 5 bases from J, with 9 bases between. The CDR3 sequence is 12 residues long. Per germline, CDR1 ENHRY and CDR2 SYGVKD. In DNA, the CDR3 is TGTGCCATCAGTGGGGGCCACGACGAGCAGTACTTC. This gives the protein CAISGGHDEQYF.